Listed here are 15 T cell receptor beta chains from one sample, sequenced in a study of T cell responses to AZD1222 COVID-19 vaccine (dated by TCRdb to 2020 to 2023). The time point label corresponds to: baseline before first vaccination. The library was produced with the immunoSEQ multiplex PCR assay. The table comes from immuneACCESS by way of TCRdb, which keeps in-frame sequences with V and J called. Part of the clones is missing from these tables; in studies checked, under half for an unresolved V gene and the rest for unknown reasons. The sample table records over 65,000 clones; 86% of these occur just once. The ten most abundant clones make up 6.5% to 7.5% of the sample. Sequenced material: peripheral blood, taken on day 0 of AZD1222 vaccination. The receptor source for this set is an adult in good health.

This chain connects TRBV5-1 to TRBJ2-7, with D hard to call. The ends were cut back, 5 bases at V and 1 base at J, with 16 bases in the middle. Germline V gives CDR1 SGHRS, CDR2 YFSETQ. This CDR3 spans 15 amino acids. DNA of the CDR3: TGCGCCAGCAGAATGGCCCTTCCTAGTTCCTACGAGCAGTACTTC. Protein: CASRMALPSSYEQYF.

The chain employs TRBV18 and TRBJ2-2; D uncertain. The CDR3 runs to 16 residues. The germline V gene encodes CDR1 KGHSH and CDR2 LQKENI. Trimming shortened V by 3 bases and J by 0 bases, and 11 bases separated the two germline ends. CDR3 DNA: TGTGCCAGCTCACCGCTAGTTATCGCGAACACCGGGGAGCTGTTTTTT. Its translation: CASSPLVIANTGELFF.

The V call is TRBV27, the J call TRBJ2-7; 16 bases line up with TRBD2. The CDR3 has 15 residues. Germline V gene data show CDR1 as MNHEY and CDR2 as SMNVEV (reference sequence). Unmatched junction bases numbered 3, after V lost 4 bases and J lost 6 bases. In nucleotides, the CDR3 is TGTGCCAGCAGTTCCGGGACTAGCGGGAGGGCCGAGCAGTACTTC. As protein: CASSSGTSGRAEQYF.

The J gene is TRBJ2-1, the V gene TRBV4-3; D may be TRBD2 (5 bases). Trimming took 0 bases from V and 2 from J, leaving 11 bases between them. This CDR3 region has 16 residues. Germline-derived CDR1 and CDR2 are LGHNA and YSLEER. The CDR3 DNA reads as TGCGCCAGCAGCCAAGATCCAACGGGGACCTACAATGAGCAGTTCTTC. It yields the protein CASSQDPTGTYNEQFF.

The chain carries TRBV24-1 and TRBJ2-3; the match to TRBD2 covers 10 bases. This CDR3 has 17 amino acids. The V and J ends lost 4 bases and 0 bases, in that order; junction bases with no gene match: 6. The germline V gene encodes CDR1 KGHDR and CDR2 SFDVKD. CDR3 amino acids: CATSDRTSGVSTDTQYF. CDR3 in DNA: TGTGCCACCAGTGACCGCACTAGCGGGGTTAGCACAGATACGCAGTATTTT.

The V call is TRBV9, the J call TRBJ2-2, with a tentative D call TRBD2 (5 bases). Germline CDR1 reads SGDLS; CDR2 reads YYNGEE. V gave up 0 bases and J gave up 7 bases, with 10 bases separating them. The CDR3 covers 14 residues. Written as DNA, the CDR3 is TGTGCCAGCAGCGTAGGAGGGTCAAACGGGGAGCTGTTTTTT. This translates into CASSVGGSNGELFF.

CDR3 sequence: CASSFWFTHTDRAHYGYTF. CDR3 nucleotides: TGTGCCAGCAGTTTCTGGTTCACGCATACCGACAGGGCACACTATGGCTACACCTTC. The chain joins TRBV28 to TRBJ1-2; TRBD1 agrees at 7 bases. Losses at the gene ends were 3 bases for V and 3 bases for J; bases not matched to a gene: 19. This CDR3 has 19 amino acids. Germline V gene data show CDR1 as MDHEN and CDR2 as SYDVKM.

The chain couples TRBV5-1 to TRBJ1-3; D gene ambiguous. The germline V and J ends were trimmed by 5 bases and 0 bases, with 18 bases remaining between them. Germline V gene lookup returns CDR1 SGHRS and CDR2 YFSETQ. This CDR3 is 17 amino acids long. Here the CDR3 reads CASRSGIGGSSGNTIYF. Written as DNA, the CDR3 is TGCGCCAGCAGGTCGGGGATAGGCGGGAGCTCTGGAAACACCATATATTTT.

In DNA form, the CDR3 reads TGTGCCAGCAGCTCGGAGGTAGGGGCCATTTATGGCTACACCTTC. Its protein is CASSSEVGAIYGYTF. The rearrangement joins TRBV11-2 to TRBJ1-2; the D gene is possibly TRBD1 (5 bases). The CDR3 has 15 residues. Looked up from germline, CDR1 is SGHAT and CDR2 is FQNNGV. The ends were cut back, 4 bases at V and 5 bases at J, with 17 bases in the middle.

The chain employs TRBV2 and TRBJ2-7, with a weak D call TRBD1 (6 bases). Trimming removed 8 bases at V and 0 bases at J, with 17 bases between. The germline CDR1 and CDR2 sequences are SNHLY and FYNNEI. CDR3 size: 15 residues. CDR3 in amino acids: CASGGRAGTSYEQYF. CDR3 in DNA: TGTGCCAGCGGGGGCCGGGCAGGGACCTCCTACGAGCAGTACTTC.

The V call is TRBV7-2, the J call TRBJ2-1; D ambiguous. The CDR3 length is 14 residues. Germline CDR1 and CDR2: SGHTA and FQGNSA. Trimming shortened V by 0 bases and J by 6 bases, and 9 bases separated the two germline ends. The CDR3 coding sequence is TGTGCCAGCAGCTTAGCGGCCCTGTCCAATGAGCAGTTCTTC. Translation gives CASSLAALSNEQFF. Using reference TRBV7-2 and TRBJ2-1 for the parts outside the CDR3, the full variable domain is GAGVSQSPSNKVTEKGKDVELRCDPISGHTALYWYRQSLGQGLEFLIYFQGNSAPDKSGLPSDRFSAERTGGSVSTLTIQRTQQEDSAVYLCASSLAALSNEQFFGPGTRLTVL.

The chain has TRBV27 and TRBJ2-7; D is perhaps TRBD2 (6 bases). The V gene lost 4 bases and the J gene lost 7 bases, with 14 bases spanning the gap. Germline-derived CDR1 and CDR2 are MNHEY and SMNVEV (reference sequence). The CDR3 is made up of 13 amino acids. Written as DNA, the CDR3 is TGTGCCAGCAGTTATTCGGGGGTCGGGGAGCAGTACTTC. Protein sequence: CASSYSGVGEQYF.

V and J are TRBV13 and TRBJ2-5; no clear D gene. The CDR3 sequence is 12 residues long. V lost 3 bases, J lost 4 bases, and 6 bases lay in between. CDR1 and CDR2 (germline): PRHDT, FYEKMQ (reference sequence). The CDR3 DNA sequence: TGTGCCAGCAGCTTCTGGGGAGAGACCCAGTACTTC. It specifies CASSFWGETQYF.

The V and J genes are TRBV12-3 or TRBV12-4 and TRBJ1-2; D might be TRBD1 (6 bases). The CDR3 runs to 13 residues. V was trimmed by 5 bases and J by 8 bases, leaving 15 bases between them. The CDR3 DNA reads TGTGCCAGCAGTCAAACCGGGACATTCGGCTACACCTTC. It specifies CASSQTGTFGYTF.

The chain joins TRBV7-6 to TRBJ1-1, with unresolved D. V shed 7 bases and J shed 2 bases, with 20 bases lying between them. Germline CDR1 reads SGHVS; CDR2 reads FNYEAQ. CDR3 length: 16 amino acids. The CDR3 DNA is TGTGCCAGCACGTCCACGACACCGCTCTTAAACACTGAAGCTTTCTTT. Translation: CASTSTTPLLNTEAFF.